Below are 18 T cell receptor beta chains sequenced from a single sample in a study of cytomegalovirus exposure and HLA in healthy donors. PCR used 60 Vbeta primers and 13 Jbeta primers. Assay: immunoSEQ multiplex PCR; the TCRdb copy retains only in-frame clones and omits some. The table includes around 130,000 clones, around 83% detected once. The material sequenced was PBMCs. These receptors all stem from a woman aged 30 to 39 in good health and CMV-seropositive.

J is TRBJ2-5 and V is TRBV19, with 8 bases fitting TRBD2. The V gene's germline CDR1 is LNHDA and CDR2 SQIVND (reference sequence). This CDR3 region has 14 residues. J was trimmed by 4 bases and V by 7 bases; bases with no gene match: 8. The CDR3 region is CASTGTGGGETQYF. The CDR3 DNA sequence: TGTGCCAGTACCGGTACGGGGGGGGGAGAGACCCAGTACTTC.

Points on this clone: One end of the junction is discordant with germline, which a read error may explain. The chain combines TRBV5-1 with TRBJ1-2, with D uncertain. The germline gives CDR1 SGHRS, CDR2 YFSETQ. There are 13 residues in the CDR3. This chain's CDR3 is CASSSRANYGYTF. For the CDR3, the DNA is TGCGCCAGCAGCTCGAGGGCTAATTATGGCTACACCTTC.

The CDR3 nucleotides read TGTGCCTGGAGTGTACGGAGCGGGAGGATAGATACGCAGTATTTT. It yields the protein CAWSVRSGRIDTQYF. This rearrangement joins TRBV30 to TRBJ2-3; 9 bases match TRBD2. With 0 bases clipped from V and 5 bases from J, the junction kept 6 bases outside the gene matches. Germline CDR1 is GTSNPN and CDR2 is SVGIG (reference sequence). CDR3 length: 15 residues.

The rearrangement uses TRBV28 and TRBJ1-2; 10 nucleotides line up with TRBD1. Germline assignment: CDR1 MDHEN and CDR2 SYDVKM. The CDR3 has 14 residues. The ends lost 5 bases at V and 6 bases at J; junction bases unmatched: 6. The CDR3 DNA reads TGTGCCAGCAGTACCCCCGGGACAGGGGATGGCTACACCTTC. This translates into CASSTPGTGDGYTF.

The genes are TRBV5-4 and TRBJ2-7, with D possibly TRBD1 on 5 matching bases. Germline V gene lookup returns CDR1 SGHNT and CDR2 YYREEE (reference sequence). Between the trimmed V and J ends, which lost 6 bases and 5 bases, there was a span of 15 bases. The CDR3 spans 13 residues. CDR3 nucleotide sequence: TGTGCCAGCAAAGTAGGGGCGCAAAACGAGCAGTACTTC. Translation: CASKVGAQNEQYF. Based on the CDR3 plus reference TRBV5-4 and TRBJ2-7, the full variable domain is ETGVTQSPTHLIKTRGQQVTLRCSSQSGHNTVSWYQQALGQGPQFIFQYYREEENGRGNFPPRFSGLQFPNYSSELNVNALELDDSALYLCASKVGAQNEQYFGPGTRLTVT.

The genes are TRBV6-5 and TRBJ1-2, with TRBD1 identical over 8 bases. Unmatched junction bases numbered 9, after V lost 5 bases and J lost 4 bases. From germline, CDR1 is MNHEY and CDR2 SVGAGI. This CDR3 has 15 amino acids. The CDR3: CASSSIPGGGYGYTF. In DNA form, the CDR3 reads TGTGCCAGCAGTAGTATCCCAGGGGGCGGCTATGGCTACACCTTC.

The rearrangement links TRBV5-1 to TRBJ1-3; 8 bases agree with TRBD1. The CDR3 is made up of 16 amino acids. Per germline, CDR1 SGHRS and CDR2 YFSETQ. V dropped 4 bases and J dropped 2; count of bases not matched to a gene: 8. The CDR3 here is CASSLSGQGTGNTIYF. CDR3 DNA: TGCGCCAGCAGCCTATCCGGACAGGGAACTGGAAACACCATATATTTT.

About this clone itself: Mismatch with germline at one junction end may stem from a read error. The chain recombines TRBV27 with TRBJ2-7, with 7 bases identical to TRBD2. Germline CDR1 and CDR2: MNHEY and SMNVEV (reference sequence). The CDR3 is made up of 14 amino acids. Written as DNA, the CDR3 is TGTGCCAGCAGACCCCACCTCCCTAGCGGAACTTGCTTCTTC. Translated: CASRPHLPSGTCFF.

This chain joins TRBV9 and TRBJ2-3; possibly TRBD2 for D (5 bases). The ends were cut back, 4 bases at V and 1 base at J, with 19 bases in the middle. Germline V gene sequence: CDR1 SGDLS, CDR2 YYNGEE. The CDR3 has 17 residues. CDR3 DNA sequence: TGTGCCAGCAGCCCCCCGGCGCGGGCTCCGGGCACAGATACGCAGTATTTT. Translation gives CASSPPARAPGTDTQYF.

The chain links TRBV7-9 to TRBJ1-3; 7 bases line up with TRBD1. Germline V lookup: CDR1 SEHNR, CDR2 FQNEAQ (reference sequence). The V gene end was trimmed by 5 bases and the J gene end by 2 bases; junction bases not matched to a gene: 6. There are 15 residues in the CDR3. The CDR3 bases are TGTGCCAGCAGCCATTTTACAGGGGCTGGAAACACCATATATTTT. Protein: CASSHFTGAGNTIYF.

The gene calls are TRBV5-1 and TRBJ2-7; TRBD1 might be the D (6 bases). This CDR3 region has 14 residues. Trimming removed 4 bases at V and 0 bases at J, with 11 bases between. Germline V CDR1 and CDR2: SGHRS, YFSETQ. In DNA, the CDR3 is TGCGCCAGCAGCCCACTGGGACACTCCTACGAGCAGTACTTC. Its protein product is CASSPLGHSYEQYF.

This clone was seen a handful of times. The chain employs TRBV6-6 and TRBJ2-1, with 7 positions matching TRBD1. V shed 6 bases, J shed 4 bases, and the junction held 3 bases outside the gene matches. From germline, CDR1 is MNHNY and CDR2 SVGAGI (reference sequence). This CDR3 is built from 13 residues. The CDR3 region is CASSWDRYNEQFF. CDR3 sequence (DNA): TGTGCCAGCAGCTGGGACAGATACAATGAGCAGTTCTTC.

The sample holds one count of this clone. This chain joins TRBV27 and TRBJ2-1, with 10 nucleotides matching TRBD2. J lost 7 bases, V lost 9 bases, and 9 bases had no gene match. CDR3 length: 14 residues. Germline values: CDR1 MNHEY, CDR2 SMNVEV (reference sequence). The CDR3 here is CARLPGLARNEQFF. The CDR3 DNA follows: TGTGCCAGGCTACCGGGACTAGCGAGAAATGAGCAGTTCTTC.

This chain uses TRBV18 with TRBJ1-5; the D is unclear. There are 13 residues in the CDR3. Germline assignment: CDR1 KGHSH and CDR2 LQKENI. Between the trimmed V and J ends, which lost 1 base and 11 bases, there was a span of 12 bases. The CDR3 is CASSPRIKETQHF. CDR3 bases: TGTGCCAGCTCACCACGAATAAAGGAGACCCAGCATTTT.

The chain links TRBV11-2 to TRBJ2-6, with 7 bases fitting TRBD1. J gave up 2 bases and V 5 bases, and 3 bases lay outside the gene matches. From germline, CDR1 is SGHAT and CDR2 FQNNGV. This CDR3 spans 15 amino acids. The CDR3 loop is CASSPGTAGANVLTF. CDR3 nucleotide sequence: TGTGCCAGCAGCCCTGGGACAGCTGGGGCCAACGTCCTGACTTTC.

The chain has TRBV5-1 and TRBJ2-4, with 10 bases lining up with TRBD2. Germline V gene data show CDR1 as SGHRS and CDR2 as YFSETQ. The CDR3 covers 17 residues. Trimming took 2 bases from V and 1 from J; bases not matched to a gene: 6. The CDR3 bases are TGCGCCAGCAGCTTAGGACTAGCGGAGTCCGCCAAAAACATTCAGTACTTC. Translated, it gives CASSLGLAESAKNIQYF.

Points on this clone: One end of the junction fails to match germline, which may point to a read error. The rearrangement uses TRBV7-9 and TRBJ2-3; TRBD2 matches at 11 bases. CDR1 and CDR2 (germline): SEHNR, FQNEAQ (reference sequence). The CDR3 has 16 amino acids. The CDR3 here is CSSSFLAGGSTDTQYF. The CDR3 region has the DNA TGTTCCAGCAGCTTCCTAGCGGGGGGAAGCACAGATACGCAGTATTTT.

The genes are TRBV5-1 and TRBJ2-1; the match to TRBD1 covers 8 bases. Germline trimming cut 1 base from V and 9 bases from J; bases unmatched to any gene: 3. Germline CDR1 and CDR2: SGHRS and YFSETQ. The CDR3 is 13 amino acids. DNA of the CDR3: TGCGCCAGCAGCTTGAGGACAGGGCCTGAGCAGTTCTTC. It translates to CASSLRTGPEQFF.